This TCR beta chain stems from a study of Ad26.COV2.S vaccination and SARS-CoV-2 variants. General study points: Once vaccination had occurred, spike-specific CD8+ and CD4+ T cell responses reportedly showed substantial breadth. TCR breadth and depth estimates may have understated total T cell responses. Comparable non-spike TCR breadth was observed in vaccine and placebo recipients. Vaccinated individuals (as opposed to placebo recipients) had higher spike-specific TCR breadth.

About this clone itself: The antigen remains unidentified.

Germline values: CDR1 SGDLS, CDR2 YYNGEE. The CDR3 covers 15 residues. V lost 0 bases and J lost 4; bases outside the gene matches: 5. Clones were sequenced by immunoSEQ multiplex PCR, and TCRdb holds only the in-frame ones, with some missing. The sample lists about 350,000 clones, roughly nine tenths occurring once. This chain uses TRBV9 with TRBJ1-2; 8 bases fit TRBD1. This clonotype was sampled from a human donor who had recovered from COVID-19. The sample was peripheral blood, taken after recovery from COVID-19. The CDR3 sequence is CASSVEAGGSYGYTF. CDR3 DNA sequence: TGTGCCAGCAGCGTAGAAGCAGGGGGCTCCTATGGCTACACCTTC.